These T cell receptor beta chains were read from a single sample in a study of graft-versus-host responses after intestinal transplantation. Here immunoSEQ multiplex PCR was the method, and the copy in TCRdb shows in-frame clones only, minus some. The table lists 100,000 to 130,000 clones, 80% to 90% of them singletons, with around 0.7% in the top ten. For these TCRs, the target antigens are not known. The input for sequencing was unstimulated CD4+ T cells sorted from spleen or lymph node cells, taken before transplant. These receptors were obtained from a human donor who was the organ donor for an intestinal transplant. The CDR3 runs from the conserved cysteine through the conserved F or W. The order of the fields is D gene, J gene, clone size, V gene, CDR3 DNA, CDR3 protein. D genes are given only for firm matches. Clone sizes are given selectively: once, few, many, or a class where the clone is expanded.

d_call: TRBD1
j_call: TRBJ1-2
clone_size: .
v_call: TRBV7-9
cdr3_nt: TGTGCCAGCAGCCTCGGGACAGCGTATGGCTACACCTTC
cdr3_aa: CASSLGTAYGYTF

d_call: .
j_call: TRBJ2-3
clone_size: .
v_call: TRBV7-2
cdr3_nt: TGTGCCAGCAGCTTAGTTCTGGGATTAGGGGCAGATACGCAGTATTTT
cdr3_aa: CASSLVLGLGADTQYF

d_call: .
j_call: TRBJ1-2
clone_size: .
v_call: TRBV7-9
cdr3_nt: TGTGCCAGCAGCTCACCCGCCGCAAACTATGGCTACACCTTC
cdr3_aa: CASSSPAANYGYTF

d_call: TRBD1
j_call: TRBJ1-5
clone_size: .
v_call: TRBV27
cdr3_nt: TGTGCCAGCAGGAGGGGACAGGGGGCGATTCGCAATCAGCCCCAGCATTTT
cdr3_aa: CASRRGQGAIRNQPQHF

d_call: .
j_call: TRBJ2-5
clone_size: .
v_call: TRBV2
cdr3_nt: TGTGCCAGCAGTGAAATTAGGCAGGGGGGCATGGAGACCCAGTACTTC
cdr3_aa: CASSEIRQGGMETQYF

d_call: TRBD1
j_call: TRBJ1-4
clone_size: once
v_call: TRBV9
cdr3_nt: TGTGCCAGCAGCGTAGACTTTGGACAGGGCGGAAAACTGTTTTTT
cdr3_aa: CASSVDFGQGGKLFF

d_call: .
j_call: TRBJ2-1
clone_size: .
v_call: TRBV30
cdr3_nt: TGTGCCTGGAGTGTCGTGTCTTACAATGAGCAGTTCTTC
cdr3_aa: CAWSVVSYNEQFF

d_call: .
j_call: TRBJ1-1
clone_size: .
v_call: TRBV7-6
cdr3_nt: TGTGCCAGCAGCCGTGGGGAGGTCGATTGGCGAACTGAAGCTTTCTTT
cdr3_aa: CASSRGEVDWRTEAFF

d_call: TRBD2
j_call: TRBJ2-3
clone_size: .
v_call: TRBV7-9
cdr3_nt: TGTGCCAGCAGCGCGGGACTAGCGGGGAGAGATACGCAGTATTTT
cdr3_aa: CASSAGLAGRDTQYF

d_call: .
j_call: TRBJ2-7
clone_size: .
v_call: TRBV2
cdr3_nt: TGTGCCAGCAGTGAACGGCAAGTGGTGTACGAGCAGTACTTC
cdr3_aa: CASSERQVVYEQYF

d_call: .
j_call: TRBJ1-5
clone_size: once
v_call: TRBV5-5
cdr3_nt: TGTGCCAGCAGCTTGGAAGGGTTTGGCAATCAGCCCCAGCATTTT
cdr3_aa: CASSLEGFGNQPQHF

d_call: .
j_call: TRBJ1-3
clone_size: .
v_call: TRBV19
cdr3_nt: TGTACCAGTAGTTTCGGGGTGTCTGGAAACACCATATATTTT
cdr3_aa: CTSSFGVSGNTIYF

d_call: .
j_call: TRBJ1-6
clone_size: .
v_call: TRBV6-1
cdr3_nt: TGTGCCAGCAGTGAAGGGTGGATAGGGTATAATTCACCCCTCCACTTT
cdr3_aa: CASSEGWIGYNSPLHF

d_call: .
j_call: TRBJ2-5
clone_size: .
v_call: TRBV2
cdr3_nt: TGTGCCAGCAGTGCCGTAGACTATGAGACCCAGTACTTC
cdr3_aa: CASSAVDYETQYF

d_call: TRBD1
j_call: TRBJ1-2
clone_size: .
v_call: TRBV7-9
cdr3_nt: TGTGCCAGCAGCTTAGGGCAGGGGGCGCAAGGCTACACCTTC
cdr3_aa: CASSLGQGAQGYTF

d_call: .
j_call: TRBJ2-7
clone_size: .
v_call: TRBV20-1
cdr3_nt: TGCAGTGCTATACAGGGAGACGAGCAGTACTTC
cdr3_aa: CSAIQGDEQYF

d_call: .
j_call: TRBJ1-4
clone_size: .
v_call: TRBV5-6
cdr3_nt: TGTGCCAGCAGCCCGTACAGAGGGGCGGGTGAAAAACTGTTTTTT
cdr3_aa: CASSPYRGAGEKLFF

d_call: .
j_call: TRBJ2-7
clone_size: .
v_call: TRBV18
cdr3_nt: TGTGCCAGCTCACCCAGGGCAGGGGAGGCCTACGAGCAGTACTTC
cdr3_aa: CASSPRAGEAYEQYF

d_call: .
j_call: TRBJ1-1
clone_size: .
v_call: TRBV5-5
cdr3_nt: TGTGCCAGCAGCTTGAGACCCTGGCGCGACATGAACACTGAAGCTTTCTTT
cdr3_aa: CASSLRPWRDMNTEAFF

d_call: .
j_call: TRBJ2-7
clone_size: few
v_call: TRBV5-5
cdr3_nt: TGTGCCAGCATCCACAGGAGCTCCTACGAGCAGTACTTC
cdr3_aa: CASIHRSSYEQYF

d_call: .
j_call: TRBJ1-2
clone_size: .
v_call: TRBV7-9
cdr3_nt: TGTGCCAGCAGCCACCCGGACAGTAACTATGGCTACACCTTC
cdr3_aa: CASSHPDSNYGYTF

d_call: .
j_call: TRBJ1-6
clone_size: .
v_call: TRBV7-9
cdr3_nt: TGTGCCAGCAGAGTGGGGGAGCAATCACCCCTCCACTTT
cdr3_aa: CASRVGEQSPLHF

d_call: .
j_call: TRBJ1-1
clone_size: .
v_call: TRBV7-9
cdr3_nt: TGTGCCAGCAGCTTCCTGGGAACAGGGAGGGAAGTGGCTTTCTTT
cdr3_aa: CASSFLGTGREVAFF

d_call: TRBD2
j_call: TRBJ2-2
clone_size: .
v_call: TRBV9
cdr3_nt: TGTGCCAGCAGTCCTAGACTAGCGGAGAGCACCGGGGAGCTGTTTTTT
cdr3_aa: CASSPRLAESTGELFF

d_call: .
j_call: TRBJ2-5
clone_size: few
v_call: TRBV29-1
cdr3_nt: TGCAGCGTTGGACAGCCCCTGAGGGAGACCCAGTACTTC
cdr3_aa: CSVGQPLRETQYF

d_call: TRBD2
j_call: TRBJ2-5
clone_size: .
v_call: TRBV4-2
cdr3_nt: TGTGCCAGCACCCAAGGTAGCGGGGACCAAGAGACCCAGTACTTC
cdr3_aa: CASTQGSGDQETQYF